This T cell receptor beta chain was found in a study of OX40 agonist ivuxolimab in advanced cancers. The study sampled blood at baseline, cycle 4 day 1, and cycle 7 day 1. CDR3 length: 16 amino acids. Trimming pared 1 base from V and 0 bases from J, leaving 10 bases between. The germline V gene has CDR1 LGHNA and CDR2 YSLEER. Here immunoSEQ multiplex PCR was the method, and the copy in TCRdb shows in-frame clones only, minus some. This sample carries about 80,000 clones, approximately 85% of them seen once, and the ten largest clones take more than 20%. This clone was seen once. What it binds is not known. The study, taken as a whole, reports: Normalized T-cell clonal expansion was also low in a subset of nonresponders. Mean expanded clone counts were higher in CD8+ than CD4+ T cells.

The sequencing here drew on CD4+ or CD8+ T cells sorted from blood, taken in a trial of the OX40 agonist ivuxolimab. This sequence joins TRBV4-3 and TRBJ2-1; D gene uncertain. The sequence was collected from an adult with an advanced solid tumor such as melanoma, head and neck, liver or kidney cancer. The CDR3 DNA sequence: TGCGCCAGCAGCCAAGCGCGGTGGGGCTCCTACAATGAGCAGTTCTTC. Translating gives CASSQARWGSYNEQFF.